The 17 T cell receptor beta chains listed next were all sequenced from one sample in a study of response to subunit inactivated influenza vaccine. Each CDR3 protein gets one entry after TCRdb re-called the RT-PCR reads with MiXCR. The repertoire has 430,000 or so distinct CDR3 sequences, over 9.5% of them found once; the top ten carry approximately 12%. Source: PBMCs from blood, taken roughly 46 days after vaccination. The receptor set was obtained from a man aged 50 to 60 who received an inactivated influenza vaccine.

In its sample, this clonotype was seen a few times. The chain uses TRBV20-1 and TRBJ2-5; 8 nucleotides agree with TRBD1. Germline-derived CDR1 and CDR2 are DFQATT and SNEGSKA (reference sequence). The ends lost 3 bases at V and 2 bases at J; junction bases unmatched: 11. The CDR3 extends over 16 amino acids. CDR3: CSARSWYRGTQETQYF. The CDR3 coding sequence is TGCAGTGCTAGGAGCTGGTACAGGGGGACTCAAGAGACCCAGTACTTC.

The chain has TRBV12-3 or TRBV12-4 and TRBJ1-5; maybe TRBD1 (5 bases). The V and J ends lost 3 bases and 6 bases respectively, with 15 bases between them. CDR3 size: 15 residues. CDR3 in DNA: TGTGCCAGCAGTTTTAGTGGCCCTAGGGGTCAGCCCCAGCATTTT. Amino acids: CASSFSGPRGQPQHF.

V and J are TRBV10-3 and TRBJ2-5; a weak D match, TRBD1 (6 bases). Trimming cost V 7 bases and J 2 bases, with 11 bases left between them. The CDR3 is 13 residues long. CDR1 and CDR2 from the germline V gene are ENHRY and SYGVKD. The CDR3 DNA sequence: TGTGCCATCACCAATGGACAGCAAGAGACCCAGTACTTC. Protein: CAITNGQQETQYF.

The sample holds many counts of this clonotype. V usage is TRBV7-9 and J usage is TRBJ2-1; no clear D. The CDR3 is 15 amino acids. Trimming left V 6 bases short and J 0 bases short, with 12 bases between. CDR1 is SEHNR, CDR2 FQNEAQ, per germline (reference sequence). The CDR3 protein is CASRAQSSSYNEQFF. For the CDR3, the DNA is TGTGCCAGCAGGGCACAGTCTAGCTCCTACAATGAGCAGTTCTTC.

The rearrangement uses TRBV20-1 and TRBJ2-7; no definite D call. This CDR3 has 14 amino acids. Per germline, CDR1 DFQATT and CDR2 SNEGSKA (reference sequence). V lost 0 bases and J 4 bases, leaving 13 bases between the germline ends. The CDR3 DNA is TGCAGTGCTAGAGATGTCATGGGTTATTACGAGCAGTACTTC. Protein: CSARDVMGYYEQYF.

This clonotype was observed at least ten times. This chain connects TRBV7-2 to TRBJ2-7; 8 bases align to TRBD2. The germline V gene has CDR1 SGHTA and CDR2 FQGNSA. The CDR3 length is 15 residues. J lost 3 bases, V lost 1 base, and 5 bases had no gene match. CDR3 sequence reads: CASSLEGTSGYEQYF. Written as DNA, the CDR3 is TGTGCCAGCAGCTTAGAGGGGACTAGTGGCTACGAGCAGTACTTC. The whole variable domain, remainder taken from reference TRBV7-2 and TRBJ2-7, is GAGVSQSPSNKVTEKGKDVELRCDPISGHTALYWYRQSLGQGLEFLIYFQGNSAPDKSGLPSDRFSAERTGGSVSTLTIQRTQQEDSAVYLCASSLEGTSGYEQYFGPGTRLTVT.

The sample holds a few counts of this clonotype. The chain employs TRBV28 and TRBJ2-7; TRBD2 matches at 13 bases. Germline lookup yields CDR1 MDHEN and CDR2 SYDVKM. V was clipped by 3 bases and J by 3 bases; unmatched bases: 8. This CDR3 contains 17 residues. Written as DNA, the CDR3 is TGTGCCAGCAGTTTCGGACTAGCGGGAGCTGTGAACTACGAGCAGTACTTC. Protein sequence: CASSFGLAGAVNYEQYF.

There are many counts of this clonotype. The CDR3 sequence is CASSLLGSGNTIYF. The CDR3 nucleotides read TGTGCCAGCAGCTTACTCGGCTCTGGAAACACCATATATTTT. This chain uses TRBV7-2 with TRBJ1-3; the D is unclear. The CDR3 length is 14 residues. The V end was cut by 2 bases, the J end by 0 bases, with 5 bases between. Germline values: CDR1 SGHTA, CDR2 FQGNSA.

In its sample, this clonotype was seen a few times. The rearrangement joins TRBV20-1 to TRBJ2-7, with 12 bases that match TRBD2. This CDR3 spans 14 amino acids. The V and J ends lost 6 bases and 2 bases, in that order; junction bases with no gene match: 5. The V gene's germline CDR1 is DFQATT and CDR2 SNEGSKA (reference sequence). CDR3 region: CSAPTSGGPYEQYF. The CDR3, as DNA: TGCAGTGCGCCGACTAGCGGGGGCCCCTACGAGCAGTACTTC.

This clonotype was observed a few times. CDR3 sequence (DNA): TGTGCCAGCAGTTTTTGGGCACAGGACTATGGCTACACCTTC. It is translated as CASSFWAQDYGYTF. The genes are TRBV28 and TRBJ1-2, with D maybe TRBD1 (5 bases). V was shortened by 3 bases and J by 3 bases, with 11 bases between the two germline ends. Germline CDR1 and CDR2: MDHEN and SYDVKM. The CDR3 has 14 amino acids.

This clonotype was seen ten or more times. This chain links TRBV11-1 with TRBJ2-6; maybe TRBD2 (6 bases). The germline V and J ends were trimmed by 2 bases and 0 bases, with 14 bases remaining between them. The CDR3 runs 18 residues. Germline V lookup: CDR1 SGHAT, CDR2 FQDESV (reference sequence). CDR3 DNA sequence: TGTGCCAGCAGCTTAACCCGGGGGTTCTCCTCTGGGGCCAACGTCCTGACTTTC. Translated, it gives CASSLTRGFSSGANVLTF.

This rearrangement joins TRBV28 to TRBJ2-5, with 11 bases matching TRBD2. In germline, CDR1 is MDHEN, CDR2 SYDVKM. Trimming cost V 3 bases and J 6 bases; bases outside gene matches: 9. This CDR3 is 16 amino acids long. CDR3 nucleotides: TGTGCCAGCAGTTTCCCCGCGCGACTAGCGGGAAAGACCCAGTACTTC. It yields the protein CASSFPARLAGKTQYF. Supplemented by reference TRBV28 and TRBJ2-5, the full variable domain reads DVKVTQSSRYLVKRTGEKVFLECVQDMDHENMFWYRQDPGLGLRLIYFSYDVKMKEKGDIPEGYSVSREKKERFSLILESASTNQTSMYLCASSFPARLAGKTQYFGPGTRLLVL.

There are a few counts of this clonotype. This CDR3 is CASSLVGQGASVSYNEQFF. Written as DNA, the CDR3 is TGTGCCAGCAGCTTAGTGGGACAGGGGGCTTCCGTCTCCTACAATGAGCAGTTCTTC. This chain links TRBV11-1 with TRBJ2-1; the match to TRBD1 covers 12 bases. The CDR3 sequence is 19 residues long. Looked up from germline, CDR1 is SGHAT and CDR2 is FQDESV (reference sequence). V lost 1 base to trimming and J lost 0 bases; unmatched junction nucleotides: 7.

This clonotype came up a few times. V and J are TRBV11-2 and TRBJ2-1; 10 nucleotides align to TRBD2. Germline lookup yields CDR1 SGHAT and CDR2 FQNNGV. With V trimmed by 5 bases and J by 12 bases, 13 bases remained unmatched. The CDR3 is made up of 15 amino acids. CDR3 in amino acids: CASSEVASGGTGQFF. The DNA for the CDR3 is TGTGCCAGCAGCGAAGTGGCTAGCGGGGGAACGGGGCAGTTCTTC.

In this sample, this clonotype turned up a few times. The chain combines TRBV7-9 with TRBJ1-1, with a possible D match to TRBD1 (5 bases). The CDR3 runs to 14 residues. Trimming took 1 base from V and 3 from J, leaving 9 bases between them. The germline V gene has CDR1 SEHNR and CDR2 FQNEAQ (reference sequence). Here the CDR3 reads CASSLVQGYTEAFF. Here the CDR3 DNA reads TGTGCCAGCAGCTTAGTGCAGGGCTACACTGAAGCTTTCTTT.

CDR3 amino acids: CASSRRREGGYTF. The CDR3 bases are TGCGCCAGCAGCCGGCGCAGGGAAGGCGGCTACACCTTC. The chain recombines TRBV4-3 with TRBJ1-2; tentative D call: TRBD1 (5 bases). V lost 4 bases and J 8 bases, leaving 14 bases between the germline ends. Germline CDR1 reads LGHNA; CDR2 reads YSLEER. This CDR3 is 13 amino acids long.

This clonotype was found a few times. The CDR3 spells CASSLRDGYTEAFF. CDR3 nucleotide sequence: TGCGCCAGCAGCCTCCGGGACGGGTACACTGAAGCTTTCTTT. The V call is TRBV4-3, the J call TRBJ1-1; D is possibly TRBD1 (5 bases). The V end lost 4 bases, the J end lost 3 bases, and 12 bases lay between the germline ends. The germline V gene has CDR1 LGHNA and CDR2 YSLEER. The CDR3 covers 14 residues.